This T cell receptor beta chain was documented in a study of blood T cells in healthy people across ages. Donors each provided about 9.5 milliliters of peripheral blood. A second about 6 to 12 cycle PCR used barcoded and J-beta primers. Sequencing recovered at least 3 million CDR3-containing paired-end reads from each sample. TCRdb called the 5' RACE reads again in MiXCR, with one record for every CDR3 protein. The sample has some 760,000 distinct CDR3 sequences, just under 25% seen once. These data were also reused for a study on T cells of mothers and their children. According to that study: Mothers and children who were related shared slightly more overlap than unrelated pairs, but not significantly more.

The sequence came from a boy between 10 and 17 years old in good health. The specimen sequenced was blood.

CDR3 amino acids: CASSQAGLDWKETQYF. The CDR3 nucleotides read TGCGCCAGCAGCCAAGCGGGACTAGATTGGAAAGAGACCCAGTACTTC. This chain connects TRBV4-3 to TRBJ2-5; 8 bases map to TRBD2. Germline trimming cut 1 base from V and 3 bases from J; bases unmatched to any gene: 7. In germline, CDR1 is LGHNA, CDR2 YSLEER. This CDR3 has 16 residues.